This T cell receptor (beta chain) was captured by sequencing in a study of radiation and T cells in renal cell carcinoma. The CDR3 totals 14 residues. CDR1 and CDR2 from the germline V gene are MNHEY and SMNVEV (reference sequence). The V gene lost 5 bases and the J gene lost 0 bases, with 11 bases spanning the gap. As concerns this clone: Its antigen remains unidentified.

The study's findings and limits: No pretreatment tumor biopsies were available for baseline clonotypes. In blood, top tumor clones expanded by 2 weeks, shrinking by 4.

Time point indicated: blood 2 weeks post-SBRT. Stated treatment: 15 Gy SBRT to primary tumor, nephrectomy 4 weeks later. Serial blood draws occurred at baseline and 2 and 4 weeks post-SBRT. Clear cell pathology was present in this patient's renal cell carcinoma. Measured with immunoSEQ multiplex PCR; TCRdb has only the in-frame clones, and not every one. The table has tens of thousands of clones, 65% to 90% seen once. This material consisted of blood, taken from a patient whose treatment included radiotherapy and nephrectomy. The genes are TRBV27 and TRBJ2-7, with no clear D. The clonotype was recovered from a woman aged 45-65 years with renal cell carcinoma. As DNA, the CDR3 is TGTGCCAGCAGTGTAAGACGTTCCTCCTACGAGCAGTACTTC. Amino acids: CASSVRRSSYEQYF.